The 8 T cell receptor beta chains reported below all come from one sample, sequenced in a study of T-cell memory formation after mild COVID-19. Using its own MiXCR run on the 5' RACE reads, TCRdb lists one record per CDR3 protein. The sample has approximately 560,000 distinct CDR3 sequences, approximately 15% seen once. Sequencing was performed on PBMCs or a T cell subset sorted from them (not recorded which). The receptors here all came from an adult woman who had mild COVID-19 (a few samples of this study predate the infection). Cell type and time point are not known.

This clonotype was counted ten times or more. V is TRBV2 and J is TRBJ2-7; 10 bases are a match to TRBD2. Germline assignment: CDR1 SNHLY and CDR2 FYNNEI. The CDR3 totals 13 residues. The DNA of the CDR3 is TGTGCATCTACTAGCGGGGTGTCCTACGAGCAGTACTTC. The encoded protein is CASTSGVSYEQYF.

This clonotype showed up just a few times. The rearrangement links TRBV7-9 to TRBJ2-3; 8 nucleotides match TRBD2. The CDR3 spans 11 residues. The germline V gene encodes CDR1 SEHNR and CDR2 FQNEAQ (reference sequence). J lost 15 bases, V lost 5 bases, and 7 bases had no gene match. DNA of the CDR3: TGTGCCAGCAGCCCGCGGGAGGTCCACTATTTT. It yields the protein CASSPREVHYF.

This clonotype was detected only a few times. The DNA of the CDR3 is TGCGCCAGCACCCCCCGGGACGGCAGAGAGACCCAGTACTTC. Translated, it gives CASTPRDGRETQYF. The chain uses TRBV5-1 and TRBJ2-5, with D perhaps given as TRBD1 or TRBD2 (5 bases each). Trimming left V 6 bases short and J 4 bases short, with 16 bases between. There are 14 residues in the CDR3. Germline lookup yields CDR1 SGHRS and CDR2 YFSETQ.

The CDR3 nucleotides are TGTGCCAGCAGCCAAGATCTAGATTCCGGGGAGCTGTTTTTT. Translating gives CASSQDLDSGELFF. The chain joins TRBV3-1 to TRBJ2-2; D is uncertain. Germline CDR1 is LGHDT and CDR2 is YNNKEL (reference sequence). The CDR3 spans 14 residues. V shed 0 bases and J shed 6 bases, with 8 bases lying between them.

The chain recombines TRBV13 with TRBJ2-7; TRBD1 agrees at 9 bases. The CDR3 loop spans 15 amino acids. V was clipped by 4 bases and J by 4 bases; unmatched bases: 8. CDR1 PRHDT and CDR2 FYEKMQ come from the germline V gene (reference sequence). Here the CDR3 DNA reads TGTGCCAGCAGCTCTCGAGGGACAGGGTCGTACGAGCAGTACTTC. It is translated as CASSSRGTGSYEQYF.

The chain joins TRBV7-6 to TRBJ1-5; 7 positions match TRBD1. This CDR3 has 16 amino acids. Germline CDR1 reads SGHVS; CDR2 reads FNYEAQ. The V and J ends lost 5 bases and 6 bases, in that order; junction bases with no gene match: 13. DNA of the CDR3: TGTGCCAGCAGCCCACAGACAGGGTCCGGGCTTCAGCCCCAGCATTTT. Its translation: CASSPQTGSGLQPQHF.

This clonotype has a handful of counts. The rearrangement links TRBV7-3 to TRBJ2-7, with TRBD2 identical over 10 bases. The CDR3 is made up of 16 amino acids. Germline CDR1 SGHTA, CDR2 FQGTGA. The trim removed 5 bases at V and 5 bases at J, leaving 12 bases unmatched. The CDR3 region is CASSLQAGGMRDEQYF. The CDR3 DNA is TGTGCCAGCAGCCTGCAAGCGGGGGGGATGCGGGACGAGCAGTACTTC.

The V call is TRBV12-3 or TRBV12-4, the J call TRBJ2-5; D tentatively fits TRBD1 or TRBD2 (5 bases each). The CDR3 totals 13 residues. V lost 7 bases, J lost 3 bases, and 12 bases lay in between. CDR3 in DNA: TGTGCCAGCAACTCTAGAGGGGAAGAGACCCAGTACTTC. Translation gives CASNSRGEETQYF.